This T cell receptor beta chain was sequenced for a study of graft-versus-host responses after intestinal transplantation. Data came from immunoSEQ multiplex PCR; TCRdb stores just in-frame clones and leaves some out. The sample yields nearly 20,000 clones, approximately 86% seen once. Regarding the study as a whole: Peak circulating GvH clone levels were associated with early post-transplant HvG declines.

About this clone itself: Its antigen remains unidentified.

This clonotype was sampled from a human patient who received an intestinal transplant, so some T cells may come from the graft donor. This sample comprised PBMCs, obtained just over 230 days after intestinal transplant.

The CDR3 is CASSTQTSGGYNEQFF. The CDR3 bases are TGTGCCAGTAGTACCCAAACTAGCGGGGGGTACAATGAGCAGTTCTTC. The chain has TRBV19 and TRBJ2-1; 12 positions match TRBD2. V was pared by 4 bases and J by 4 bases, with 5 bases of the junction left unmatched. Germline V gene sequence: CDR1 LNHDA, CDR2 SQIVND (reference sequence). The CDR3 sequence is 16 residues long.